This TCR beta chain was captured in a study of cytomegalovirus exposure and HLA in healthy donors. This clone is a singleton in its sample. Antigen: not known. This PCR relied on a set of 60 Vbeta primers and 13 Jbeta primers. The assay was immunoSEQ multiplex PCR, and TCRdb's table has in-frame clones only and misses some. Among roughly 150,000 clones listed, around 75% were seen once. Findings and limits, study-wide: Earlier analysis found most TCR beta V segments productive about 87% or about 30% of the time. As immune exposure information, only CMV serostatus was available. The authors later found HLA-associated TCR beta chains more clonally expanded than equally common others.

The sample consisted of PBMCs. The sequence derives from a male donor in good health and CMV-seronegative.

CDR3 sequence: CASSSGLEQYF. In DNA, the CDR3 is TGTGCCAGCAGCAGCGGGTTGGAGCAGTACTTC. This sequence joins TRBV7-9 and TRBJ2-7; D may be TRBD2 (6 bases). CDR1 is SEHNR, CDR2 FQNEAQ, per germline (reference sequence). CDR3 length equals 11 residues. V was clipped by 5 bases and J by 7 bases, with 9 bases between them.